The next 25 T cell receptor beta chains were all read from a single sample in a study of blood T cells in healthy people across ages. The second PCR ran about 6 to 11 cycles with a sample-barcoded 5' primer and J-beta primers. A single record per CDR3 protein comes from TCRdb applying MiXCR to the 5' RACE reads. Of roughly 1,500,000 distinct CDR3 sequences in the sample, 35% to 45% were seen once. The specimen was blood. Receptors were obtained from a woman under 30 in good health.

The chain has TRBV20-1 and TRBJ2-1; 9 bases line up with TRBD2. The CDR3 covers 15 residues. Germline assignment: CDR1 DFQATT and CDR2 SNEGSKA (reference sequence). With V trimmed by 2 bases and J by 6 bases, 8 bases remained unmatched. The CDR3 sequence is CSARTSGRPLNEQFF. The CDR3 DNA sequence: TGCAGTGCTAGAACTAGCGGGCGCCCCCTCAATGAGCAGTTCTTC.

This clonotype was found many times. CDR3 region: CSGGEGYYGYTF. The CDR3 DNA sequence: TGCAGCGGCGGGGAGGGGTACTATGGCTACACCTTC. The chain combines TRBV29-1 with TRBJ1-2, with a weak D call TRBD1 (5 bases). The V end was cut by 7 bases, the J end by 3 bases, with 12 bases between. In germline, CDR1 is SQVTM, CDR2 ANQGSEA. The length of the CDR3 is 12 residues.

This chain uses TRBV10-3 with TRBJ2-1, with TRBD1 matching 8 bases. In germline, CDR1 is ENHRY, CDR2 SYGVKD. J gave up 8 bases and V 4 bases, and 7 bases lay outside the gene matches. The CDR3 is 14 amino acids. The CDR3 DNA reads TGTGCCATCAGTGGACAGGGGCCTGTAGATGAGCAGTTCTTC. Translation gives CAISGQGPVDEQFF.

The sample holds a few counts of this clonotype. The chain joins TRBV7-9 to TRBJ1-2, with 9 bases lining up with TRBD1. The CDR3 extends over 16 amino acids. The germline CDR1 and CDR2 sequences are SEHNR and FQNEAQ (reference sequence). With V trimmed by 3 bases and J by 2 bases, 7 bases remained unmatched. The CDR3 is CASSFGTTGGNYGYTF. As DNA, the CDR3 is TGTGCCAGCAGCTTTGGGACTACAGGGGGCAACTATGGCTACACCTTC.

The V gene is TRBV7-9, the J gene TRBJ2-3; D might be TRBD1 or TRBD2, each matching 5 bases. Germline V gene sequence: CDR1 SEHNR, CDR2 FQNEAQ (reference sequence). Trimming took 7 bases from V and 4 from J, leaving 18 bases between them. There are 15 residues in the CDR3. The CDR3 DNA reads as TGTGCCAGCACCGAGAGCGGCCGGGACCCAGATACGCAGTATTTT. This encodes CASTESGRDPDTQYF.

The chain employs TRBV20-1 and TRBJ1-1, with a tentative D call TRBD1 (6 bases). Germline V gives CDR1 DFQATT, CDR2 SNEGSKA (reference sequence). The CDR3 extends over 12 amino acids. V lost 4 bases to trimming and J lost 5 bases, with 11 bases between them. CDR3 sequence reads: CSANRVGTEAFF. CDR3 nucleotides: TGCAGTGCTAACAGGGTAGGGACTGAAGCTTTCTTT.

This chain uses TRBV5-1 with TRBJ2-1; the match to TRBD2 covers 8 bases. The CDR3 runs to 14 residues. Per the germline V gene, CDR1 is SGHRS and CDR2 is YFSETQ. V dropped 3 bases and J dropped 8; count of bases not matched to a gene: 7. CDR3 DNA: TGCGCCAGCAGCTCCGCGGGGGGCCCAGATGAGCAGTTCTTC. It specifies CASSSAGGPDEQFF.

This clonotype showed up just a few times. The chain combines TRBV5-1 with TRBJ2-5, with no clear D. Germline lookup yields CDR1 SGHRS and CDR2 YFSETQ. Between the trimmed V and J ends, which lost 0 bases and 2 bases, there was a span of 8 bases. CDR3 length: 14 residues. Written as DNA, the CDR3 is TGCGCCAGCAGCTTGGGTACCAGACAAGAGACCCAGTACTTC. This gives the protein CASSLGTRQETQYF.

This chain links TRBV20-1 with TRBJ2-7, with a possible D match to TRBD1 (5 bases). The CDR3 is made up of 14 amino acids. V was trimmed by 4 bases and J by 2 bases, leaving 15 bases between them. Germline V lookup: CDR1 DFQATT, CDR2 SNEGSKA (reference sequence). CDR3 amino acids: CSAMTGPGTYEQYF. The DNA of the CDR3 is TGCAGTGCTATGACGGGCCCAGGGACCTACGAGCAGTACTTC.

The CDR3 DNA reads as TGCGCCAGCAGCGGGGGACGGAGGTTCGGACTGTTTTTT. This gives the protein CASSGGRRFGLFF. The rearrangement joins TRBV4-1 to TRBJ1-4, with a tentative D call TRBD1 (5 bases). The V gene's germline CDR1 is MGHRA and CDR2 YSYEKL. The CDR3 is made up of 13 amino acids. The V gene lost 5 bases and the J gene lost 13 bases, with 17 bases spanning the gap.

This chain joins TRBV6-2 or TRBV6-3 and TRBJ1-2; D is unresolved. The germline V gene encodes CDR1 MNHEY and CDR2 SVGEGT. The CDR3 contains 15 residues. V was cut by 6 bases and J by 2 bases, with 16 bases left in between. The CDR3 DNA follows: TGTGCCAGCAGCCAATACCGACGGACCAACTATGGCTACACCTTC. This sequence encodes CASSQYRRTNYGYTF.

CDR3 sequence reads: CASSMGIEGLAYSNQPQHF. CDR3 in DNA: TGTGCCAGTAGTATGGGAATAGAGGGACTGGCCTATAGCAATCAGCCCCAGCATTTT. The gene calls are TRBV19 and TRBJ1-5, with D perhaps matching TRBD1 (5 bases). Trimming shortened V by 3 bases and J by 0 bases, and 21 bases separated the two germline ends. Per germline, CDR1 LNHDA and CDR2 SQIVND (reference sequence). The CDR3 extends over 19 amino acids.

This chain joins TRBV12-3 or TRBV12-4 and TRBJ1-2; 8 bases match TRBD1. This CDR3 has 13 residues. Losses at the gene ends were 7 bases for V and 3 bases for J; bases not matched to a gene: 4. This CDR3 is CASTPDRDYGYTF. CDR3 in DNA: TGTGCCAGCACCCCGGACAGGGACTATGGCTACACCTTC.

The table lists this clonotype with a few counts. This CDR3 reads CASSAPDRGAYGYTF. CDR3 bases: TGCGCCAGCAGCGCGCCGGACAGGGGGGCCTATGGCTACACCTTC. The chain employs TRBV5-1 and TRBJ1-2, with 10 bases matching TRBD1. The V gene's germline CDR1 is SGHRS and CDR2 YFSETQ. V shed 4 bases, J shed 4 bases, and the junction held 7 bases outside the gene matches. The CDR3 extends over 15 amino acids.

CDR3 DNA: TGCAGTGCTAGAGATCAGGGCGCCGGTTCTGTTGATAAGTCAGATACGCAGTATTTT. It is translated as CSARDQGAGSVDKSDTQYF. The chain is built from TRBV20-1 and TRBJ2-3; weak D call: TRBD1 (5 bases). Germline V gives CDR1 DFQATT, CDR2 SNEGSKA (reference sequence). Between the trimmed V and J ends, which lost 0 bases and 4 bases, there was a span of 26 bases. This CDR3 has 19 amino acids.

This clonotype was observed a few times. The rearrangement joins TRBV12-3 or TRBV12-4 to TRBJ1-6; 7 bases match TRBD1. The V and J ends lost 6 bases and 12 bases, in that order; junction bases with no gene match: 11. This CDR3 contains 14 residues. CDR3 amino acids: CASSLRQGSGPLHF. The CDR3 DNA reads as TGTGCCAGCAGCCTCCGACAGGGAAGTGGACCCCTCCACTTT.

There are a few counts of this clonotype. The chain combines TRBV3-1 with TRBJ2-1, with D perhaps being TRBD1 or TRBD2 (5 bases each). V dropped 0 bases and J dropped 8 bases, with 11 bases sitting between them. Germline-derived CDR1 and CDR2 are LGHDT and YNNKEL (reference sequence). The CDR3 is 14 amino acids. CDR3 in amino acids: CASSQEPRGHEQFF. The CDR3 DNA is TGTGCCAGCAGCCAAGAACCCCGGGGCCATGAGCAGTTCTTC.

The gene calls are TRBV29-1 and TRBJ1-2, with D hard to call. Germline CDR1 is SQVTM and CDR2 is ANQGSEA. This CDR3 spans 11 amino acids. The CDR3, as DNA: TGCGTCATTTCAGATTCCTATGGCTACACCTTC. Amino acid sequence: CVISDSYGYTF.

V usage is TRBV5-1 and J usage is TRBJ1-1; 9 bases are shared with TRBD1. The CDR3 has 15 amino acids. Germline V gene sequence: CDR1 SGHRS, CDR2 YFSETQ. J was trimmed by 6 bases and V by 0 bases; bases with no gene match: 6. CDR3 loop: CASSLDPDRGAEAFF. The CDR3 region has the DNA TGCGCCAGCAGCTTGGATCCGGACAGGGGTGCTGAAGCTTTCTTT.

About this clonotype itself: Being one base from a much bigger clone, this may be a read error. The V and J genes are TRBV9 and TRBJ1-2, with TRBD1 matching 7 bases. The germline gives CDR1 SGDLS, CDR2 YYNGEE. The trim removed 0 bases at V and 7 bases at J, leaving 9 bases unmatched. CDR3 length: 15 amino acids. The chain's CDR3 is CASSVVPGGTSGYTF. The CDR3 DNA reads TGTGCCAGCAGCGTAGTCCCAGGGGGAACTAGTGGCTACACCTTC. The entire variable domain, with the rest obtained from reference TRBV9 and TRBJ1-2, is as follows: DSGVTQTPKHLITATGQRVTLRCSPRSGDLSVYWYQQSLDQGLQFLIQYYNGEERAKGNILERFSAQQFPDLHSELNLSSLELGDSALYFCASSVVPGGTSGYTFGSGTRLTVV.

V and J are TRBV7-3 and TRBJ2-1; 9 bases are a match to TRBD2. V lost 4 bases and J lost 11; bases outside the gene matches: 3. The CDR3 loop spans 12 amino acids. Germline CDR1 reads SGHTA; CDR2 reads FQGTGA. In DNA form, the CDR3 reads TGTGCCAGCAGCTCCAGCGGGGGGCAGCAGTTCTTC. This sequence encodes CASSSSGGQQFF.

The rearrangement joins TRBV28 to TRBJ1-5; tentative D call: TRBD1 (6 bases). V was trimmed by 8 bases and J by 4 bases, leaving 18 bases between them. This CDR3 has 15 residues. Germline V CDR1 and CDR2: MDHEN, SYDVKM. The CDR3 DNA follows: TGTGCCAGCTACTCACGCAGGGGAAGTAATCAGCCCCAGCATTTT. Its protein is CASYSRRGSNQPQHF.

This sequence joins TRBV3-1 and TRBJ2-1; 7 bases are a match to TRBD2. Germline-derived CDR1 and CDR2 are LGHDT and YNNKEL (reference sequence). Trimming cost V 5 bases and J 5 bases; bases outside gene matches: 9. This CDR3 comprises 15 residues. The CDR3 DNA follows: TGTGCCAGCAGCGCCCCCGGGAGGAAAAACAATGAGCAGTTCTTC. Encoded protein: CASSAPGRKNNEQFF.

The table lists this clonotype with a count of one. Since a much larger clone is just one base distant, this may be a read error. CDR3 nucleotide sequence: TGTGCCAGCAGCACCGGGACCTCCTACGAGCAGTTCTTC. As protein: CASSTGTSYEQFF. The rearrangement links TRBV7-3 to TRBJ2-7, with D perhaps matching TRBD1 or TRBD2 (5 bases each). The DNA end is a closer match to TRBJ2-1, so the J assignment may be wrong. From germline, CDR1 is SGHTA and CDR2 FQGTGA. This CDR3 is 13 amino acids long.

The V call is TRBV6-4, the J call TRBJ2-3; D unresolved. Trimming took off 8 bases at V and 0 bases at J, with 12 bases between the two ends. The germline V gene encodes CDR1 MRHNA and CDR2 SNTAGT. CDR3 length: 14 amino acids. The DNA of the CDR3 is TGTGCCAGCGCGAAGGTGGGAAGCACAGATACGCAGTATTTT. This codes for CASAKVGSTDTQYF.